Presented here are 7 T cell receptor beta chains from one specimen sequenced in a study of blood T cell repertoires in COVID-19. Clones were read by immunoSEQ multiplex PCR, and TCRdb kept only the in-frame ones, dropping some. The sample includes some 220,000 clones, 84% of them seen just once. The sequenced sample was peripheral blood. The receptor set was obtained from a man aged 50-60 years with acute or convalescent COVID-19.

V is TRBV7-9 and J is TRBJ1-1; 8 nucleotides line up with TRBD1. Trimming cost V 1 base and J 6 bases; bases outside gene matches: 7. This CDR3 is built from 15 residues. From germline, CDR1 is SEHNR and CDR2 FQNEAQ (reference sequence). CDR3 amino acids: CASSLVDRASAEAFF. CDR3 coding DNA: TGTGCCAGCAGCTTAGTGGACAGGGCGTCGGCTGAAGCTTTCTTT.

The gene calls are TRBV6-1 and TRBJ1-1; no clear D. The V end was cut by 3 bases, the J end by 0 bases, with 5 bases between. The CDR3 is 13 residues long. CDR1 is MNHNS, CDR2 SASEGT, per germline. CDR3 loop: CASSDSLNTEAFF. In nucleotides, the CDR3 is TGTGCCAGCAGTGACAGTTTGAACACTGAAGCTTTCTTT.

The J gene is TRBJ1-6, the V gene TRBV19; D gene uncertain. In germline, CDR1 is LNHDA, CDR2 SQIVND (reference sequence). Between the trimmed V and J ends, which lost 6 bases and 9 bases, there was a span of 15 bases. The CDR3 consists of 14 residues. The CDR3: CASSSGLSSSPLHF. CDR3 in DNA: TGTGCCAGTAGCAGTGGACTATCGAGTTCACCCCTCCACTTT.

This clone was recorded once. The V gene is TRBV10-3, the J gene TRBJ2-5; 8 positions match TRBD2. The V gene's germline CDR1 is ENHRY and CDR2 SYGVKD. This CDR3 is built from 15 residues. Trimming took 0 bases from V and 5 from J; bases not matched to a gene: 5. The CDR3 loop is CAISESSASGETQYF. DNA of the CDR3: TGTGCCATCAGTGAGTCTTCGGCTAGCGGGGAGACCCAGTACTTC.

The DNA for the CDR3 is TGTGCCAGCAGCCAATCTGGACTAGCGGGGGGATACAATGAGCAGTTCTTC. As protein: CASSQSGLAGGYNEQFF. The chain links TRBV3-1 (or the pseudogene TRBV3-2) to TRBJ2-1, with 14 bases matching TRBD2. Germline V CDR1 and CDR2: LGHDT, YNNKEL (reference sequence). Trimming removed 2 bases from V and 4 bases from J; junction bases left unmatched: 4. This CDR3 is built from 17 residues.

The chain uses TRBV28 and TRBJ1-5; 12 nucleotides agree with TRBD1. The trim removed 4 bases at V and 7 bases at J, leaving 2 bases unmatched. Germline V lookup: CDR1 MDHEN, CDR2 SYDVKM. This CDR3 is built from 14 residues. In DNA, the CDR3 is TGTGCCAGCAGTTGGGACAGGGGGCAACAGCCCCAGCATTTT. It specifies CASSWDRGQQPQHF.

This chain connects TRBV11-2 to TRBJ2-5, with a possible D match to TRBD1 (5 bases). The V end was cut by 1 base, the J end by 5 bases, with 11 bases between. Germline V gives CDR1 SGHAT, CDR2 FQNNGV. This CDR3 has 14 amino acids. For the CDR3, the DNA is TGTGCCAGCAGCTTAGCAAGGGGTTGGGAGACCCAGTACTTC. This gives the protein CASSLARGWETQYF.